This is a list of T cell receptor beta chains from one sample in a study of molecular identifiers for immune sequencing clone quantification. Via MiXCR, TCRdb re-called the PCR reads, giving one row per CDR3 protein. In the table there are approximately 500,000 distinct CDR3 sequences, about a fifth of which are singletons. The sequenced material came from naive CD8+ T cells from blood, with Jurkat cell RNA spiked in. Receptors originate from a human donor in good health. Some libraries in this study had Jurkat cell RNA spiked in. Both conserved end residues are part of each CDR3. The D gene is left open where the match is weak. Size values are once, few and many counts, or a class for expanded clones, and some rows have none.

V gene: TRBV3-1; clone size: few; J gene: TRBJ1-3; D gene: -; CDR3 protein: CASSITGSSGNTIYF; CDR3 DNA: TGTGCCAGCAGCATAACAGGGAGCTCTGGAAACACCATATATTTT
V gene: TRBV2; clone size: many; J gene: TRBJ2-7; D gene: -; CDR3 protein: CASSVGAGMMYEQYF; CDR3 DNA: TGTGCCAGCAGTGTTGGTGCAGGGATGATGTACGAGCAGTACTTC
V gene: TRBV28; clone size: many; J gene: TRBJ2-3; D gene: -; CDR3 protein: CASSFELTSPSAEADTDTQYF; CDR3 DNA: TGTGCCAGCAGTTTCGAACTAACATCCCCCAGTGCGGAAGCCGACACAGATACGCAGTATTTT
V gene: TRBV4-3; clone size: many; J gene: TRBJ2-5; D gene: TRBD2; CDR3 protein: CASSQGGLAQETQYF; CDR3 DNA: TGCGCCAGCAGCCAAGGAGGACTAGCCCAAGAGACCCAGTACTTC
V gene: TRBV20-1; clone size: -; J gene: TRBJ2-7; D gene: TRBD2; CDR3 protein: CSAPSGSYEQYF; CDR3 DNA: TGCAGTGCCCCTAGCGGCTCCTACGAGCAGTACTTC
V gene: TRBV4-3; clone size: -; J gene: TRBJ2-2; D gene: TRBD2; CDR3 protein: CASSQDNLGLVLAGELFF; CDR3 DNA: TGCGCCAGCAGCCAAGATAATCTTGGACTAGTACTAGCCGGGGAGCTGTTTTTT
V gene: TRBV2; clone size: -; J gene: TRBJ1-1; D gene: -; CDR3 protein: CASSEGGGITEAFF; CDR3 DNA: TGTGCCAGCAGTGAAGGCGGAGGGATCACTGAAGCTTTCTTT
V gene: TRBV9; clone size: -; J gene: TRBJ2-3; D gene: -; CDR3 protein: CANSVGSTDTQYF; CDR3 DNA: TGTGCCAACAGCGTAGGGAGCACAGATACGCAGTATTTT
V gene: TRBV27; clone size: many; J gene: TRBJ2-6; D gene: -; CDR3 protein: CASSLLGVSGANVLTF; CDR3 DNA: TGTGCCAGCAGTTTACTGGGGGTGTCTGGGGCCAACGTCCTGACTTTC
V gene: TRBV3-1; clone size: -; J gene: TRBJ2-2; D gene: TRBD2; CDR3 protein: CASSVGTSGRRFVTRELFF; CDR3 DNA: TGTGCCAGCAGCGTAGGGACTAGCGGGAGACGTTTTGTCACCAGGGAGCTGTTTTTT
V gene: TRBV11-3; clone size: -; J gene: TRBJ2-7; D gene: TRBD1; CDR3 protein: CASSDGTGDSEQYF; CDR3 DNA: TGTGCCAGCAGCGATGGGACAGGCGACAGCGAGCAGTACTTC
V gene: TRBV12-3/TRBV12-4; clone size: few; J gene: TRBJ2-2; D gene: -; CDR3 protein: CASSLAQAHGELFF; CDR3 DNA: TGTGCCAGCAGTTTAGCGCAGGCGCACGGGGAGCTGTTTTTT
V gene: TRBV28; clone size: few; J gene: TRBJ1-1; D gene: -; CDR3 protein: CASSLYTANTEAFF; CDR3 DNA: TGTGCCAGCAGTTTGTACACCGCTAACACTGAAGCTTTCTTT
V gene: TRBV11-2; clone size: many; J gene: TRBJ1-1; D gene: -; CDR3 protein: CASSFVGRYTEAFF; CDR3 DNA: TGTGCCAGCAGCTTTGTGGGACGGTACACTGAAGCTTTCTTT
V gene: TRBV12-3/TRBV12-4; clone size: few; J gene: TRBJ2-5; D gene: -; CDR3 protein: CASSLGGYLETQYF; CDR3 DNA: TGTGCCAGCAGTTTAGGGGGGTATTTGGAGACCCAGTACTTC
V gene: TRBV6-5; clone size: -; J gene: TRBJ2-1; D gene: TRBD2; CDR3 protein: CASSVTSDGDNEQFF; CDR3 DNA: TGTGCCAGCAGCGTGACTAGCGATGGGGACAATGAGCAGTTCTTC
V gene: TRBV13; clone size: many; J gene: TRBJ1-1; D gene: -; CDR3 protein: CASSLESATEAFF; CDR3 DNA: TGTGCCAGCAGCTTAGAGTCCGCCACTGAAGCTTTCTTT
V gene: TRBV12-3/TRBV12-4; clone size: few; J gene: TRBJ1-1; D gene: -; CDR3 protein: CASSWGQGTEAFF; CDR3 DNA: TGTGCCAGCAGTTGGGGGCAGGGGACTGAAGCTTTCTTT
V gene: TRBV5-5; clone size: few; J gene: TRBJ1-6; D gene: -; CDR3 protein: CASSLGPMAYNSPLHF; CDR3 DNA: TGTGCCAGCAGCTTGGGCCCTATGGCCTATAATTCACCCCTCCACTTT
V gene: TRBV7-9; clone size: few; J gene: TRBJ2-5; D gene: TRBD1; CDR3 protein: CASSWGTDNQETQYF; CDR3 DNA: TGTGCCAGCAGCTGGGGGACAGATAACCAAGAGACCCAGTACTTC
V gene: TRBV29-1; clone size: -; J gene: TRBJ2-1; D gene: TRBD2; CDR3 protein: CSVELKREFGYEQFF; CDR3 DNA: TGCAGCGTTGAACTCAAGCGGGAGTTTGGGTATGAGCAGTTCTTC
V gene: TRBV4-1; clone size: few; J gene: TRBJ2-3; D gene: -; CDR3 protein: CASSQEGTYTDTQYF; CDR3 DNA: TGCGCCAGCAGCCAAGAGGGGACGTACACAGATACGCAGTATTTT
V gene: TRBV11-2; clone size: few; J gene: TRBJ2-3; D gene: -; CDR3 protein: CASSLATGMGTDTQYF; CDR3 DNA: TGTGCCAGCAGCTTAGCCACAGGGATGGGCACAGATACGCAGTATTTT
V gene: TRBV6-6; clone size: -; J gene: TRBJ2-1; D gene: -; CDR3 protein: CASSYVAGSYNEQSF; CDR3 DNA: TGTGCCAGCAGTTACGTGGCGGGCTCCTACAATGAGCAGTCCTTC
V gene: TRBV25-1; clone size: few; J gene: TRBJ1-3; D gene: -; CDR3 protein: CASSDIRASSGNTIYF; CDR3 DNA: TGTGCCAGCAGTGATATTCGGGCGAGCTCTGGAAACACCATATATTTT
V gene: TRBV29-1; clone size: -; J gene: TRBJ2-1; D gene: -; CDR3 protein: CSVQGLRGVNEQFF; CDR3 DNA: TGCAGCGTACAGGGCCTCCGTGGTGTGAATGAGCAGTTCTTC
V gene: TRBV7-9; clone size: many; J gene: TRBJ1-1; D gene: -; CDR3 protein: CASSLAQGVYTEAFF; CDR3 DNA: TGTGCCAGCAGCTTAGCGCAGGGAGTGTACACTGAAGCTTTCTTT
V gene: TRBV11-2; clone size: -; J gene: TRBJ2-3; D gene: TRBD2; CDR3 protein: CASSSTSGTDTQYF; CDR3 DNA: TGTGCCAGCAGCTCGACTAGCGGCACAGATACGCAGTATTTT
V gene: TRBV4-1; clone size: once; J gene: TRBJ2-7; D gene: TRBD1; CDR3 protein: CASSQGPGQAHEQYF; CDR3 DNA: TGCGCCAGCAGCCAAGGACCGGGACAGGCGCACGAGCAGTACTTC
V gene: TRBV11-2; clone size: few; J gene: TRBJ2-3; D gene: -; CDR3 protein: CASSLVGTQDTQYF; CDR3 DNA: TGTGCCAGCAGCTTAGTCGGGACTCAAGATACGCAGTATTTT
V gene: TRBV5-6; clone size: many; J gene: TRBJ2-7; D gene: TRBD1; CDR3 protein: CASSLIQGYEQYF; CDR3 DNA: TGTGCCAGCAGCTTAATACAGGGGTACGAGCAGTACTTC
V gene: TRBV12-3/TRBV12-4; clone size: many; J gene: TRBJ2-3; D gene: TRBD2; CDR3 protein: CASWGGIPDTQYF; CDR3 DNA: TGTGCCAGCTGGGGGGGAATCCCAGATACGCAGTATTTT
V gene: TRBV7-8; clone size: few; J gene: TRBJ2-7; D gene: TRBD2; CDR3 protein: CASSPSLAGGPIDYEQYF; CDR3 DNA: TGTGCCAGCAGCCCGTCACTAGCGGGGGGGCCAATAGACTACGAGCAGTACTTC
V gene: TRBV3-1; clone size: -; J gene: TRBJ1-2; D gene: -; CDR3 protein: CASSPSGAYGYTF; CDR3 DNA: TGTGCCAGCAGCCCCAGTGGGGCCTATGGCTACACCTTC
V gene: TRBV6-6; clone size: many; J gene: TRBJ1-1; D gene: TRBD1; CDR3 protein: CASRGTEIHMNTEAFF; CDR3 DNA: TGTGCCAGCAGGGGGACAGAAATACACATGAACACTGAAGCTTTCTTT
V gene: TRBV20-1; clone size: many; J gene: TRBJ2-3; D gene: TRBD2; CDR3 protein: CSARDLGGRAAADTQYF; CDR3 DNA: TGCAGTGCTAGAGATTTAGGCGGGAGGGCCGCCGCAGATACGCAGTATTTT
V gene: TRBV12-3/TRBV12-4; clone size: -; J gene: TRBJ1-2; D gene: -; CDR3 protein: CATAHGVGDYGYTF; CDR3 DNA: TGTGCCACCGCCCACGGGGTAGGGGATTATGGCTACACCTTC
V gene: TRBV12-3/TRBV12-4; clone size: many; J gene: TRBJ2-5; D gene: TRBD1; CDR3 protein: CATLSWDRGWQTQYF; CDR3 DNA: TGTGCCACCCTCTCCTGGGACAGGGGATGGCAGACCCAGTACTTC
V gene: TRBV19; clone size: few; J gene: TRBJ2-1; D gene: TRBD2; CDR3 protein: CASTGGVRGEQFF; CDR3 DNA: TGTGCCAGTACGGGGGGGGTCCGCGGTGAGCAGTTCTTC
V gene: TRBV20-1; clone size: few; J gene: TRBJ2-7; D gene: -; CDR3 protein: CSARDLGDPAGEQYF; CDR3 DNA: TGCAGTGCTAGAGATTTAGGGGACCCAGCGGGCGAGCAGTACTTC
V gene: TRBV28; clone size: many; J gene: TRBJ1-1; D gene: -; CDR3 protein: CASSLALGTEAFF; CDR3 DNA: TGTGCCAGCAGTTTGGCCCTGGGCACTGAAGCTTTCTTT
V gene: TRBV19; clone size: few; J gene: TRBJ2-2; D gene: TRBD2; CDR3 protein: CASSIRWASGTNTGELFF; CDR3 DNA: TGTGCCAGTAGTATAAGGTGGGCTAGCGGGACGAACACCGGGGAGCTGTTTTTT
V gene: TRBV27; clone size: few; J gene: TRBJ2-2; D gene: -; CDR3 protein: CASSFDPSNTGELFF; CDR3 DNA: TGTGCCAGCAGTTTTGATCCCTCCAACACCGGGGAGCTGTTTTTT
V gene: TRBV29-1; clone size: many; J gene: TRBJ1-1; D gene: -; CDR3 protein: CSVEDWGSSTEAFF; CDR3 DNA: TGCAGCGTTGAAGATTGGGGCAGTTCCACTGAAGCTTTCTTT
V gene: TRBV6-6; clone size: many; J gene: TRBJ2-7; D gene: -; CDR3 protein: CASRRVYEQYF; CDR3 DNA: TGTGCCAGCAGGAGGGTGTACGAGCAGTACTTC
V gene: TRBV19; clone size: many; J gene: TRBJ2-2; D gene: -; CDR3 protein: CATNGPTGELFF; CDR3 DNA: TGTGCCACTAACGGACCCACCGGGGAGCTGTTTTTT
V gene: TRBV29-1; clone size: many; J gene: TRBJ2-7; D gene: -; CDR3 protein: CSVAEAGASYEQYF; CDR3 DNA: TGCAGCGTGGCCGAAGCCGGAGCTTCCTACGAGCAGTACTTC
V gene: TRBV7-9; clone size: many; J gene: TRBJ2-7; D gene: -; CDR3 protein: CASSPRDKTYEQYF; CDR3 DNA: TGTGCCAGCAGCCCACGGGACAAGACCTACGAGCAGTACTTC
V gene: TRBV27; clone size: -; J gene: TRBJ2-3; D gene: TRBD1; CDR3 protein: CASSISGGEGTDTQYF; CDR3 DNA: TGTGCCAGCAGTATATCAGGGGGTGAGGGCACAGATACGCAGTATTTT